The 25 T cell receptor beta chains given below trace back to one sample, sequenced in a study of blood T cell repertoires in COVID-19. The repertoire was sequenced with immunoSEQ multiplex PCR; TCRdb's copy has only in-frame clones and lacks some. The sample carries about 250,000 clones, 86% recorded once. Sequenced material: PBMCs or T cells enriched from blood (not recorded which). The receptors were sampled from a man in his forties who had recovered from COVID-19.

This chain connects TRBV6-1 to TRBJ1-2; the D is unclear. Deletions cut 2 bases from V and 5 bases from J, with 3 bases between. The CDR3 loop spans 11 amino acids. The germline V gene has CDR1 MNHNS and CDR2 SASEGT. CDR3 nucleotide sequence: TGTGCCAGCAGTGAACAGTATGGCTACACCTTC. This gives the protein CASSEQYGYTF.

The rearrangement links TRBV5-4 to TRBJ2-1; D is ambiguous. Trimming took off 2 bases at V and 7 bases at J, with 10 bases between the two ends. Germline V gene data show CDR1 as SGHNT and CDR2 as YYREEE (reference sequence). The CDR3 runs to 13 residues. The CDR3 is CASSFIFPNEQFF. CDR3 coding DNA: TGTGCCAGCAGCTTTATCTTCCCTAATGAGCAGTTCTTC.

The chain recombines TRBV21-1 with TRBJ1-6. TRBV21-1 is a pseudogene. CDR3 length: 16 residues. CDR3 in DNA: TGTGCCAGCAGCCCTGGGGGGGAGTACTATAATTCACCCCTCCACTTT. Encoded protein: CASSPGGEYYNSPLHF.

This clone was recorded many times. This rearrangement joins TRBV18 to TRBJ2-1; 10 bases fit TRBD2. The trim removed 2 bases at V and 9 bases at J, leaving 1 base unmatched. The CDR3 covers 13 residues. CDR1 and CDR2 (germline): KGHSH, LQKENI. CDR3 region: CASSPTSGAEQFF. The CDR3 DNA sequence: TGTGCCAGCTCACCAACTAGCGGGGCTGAGCAGTTCTTC.

The gene calls are TRBV5-6 and TRBJ2-5, with D unclear. V was pared by 6 bases and J by 2 bases, with 14 bases between. The CDR3 runs 14 residues. Germline V lookup: CDR1 SGHDT, CDR2 YYEEEE. The CDR3 nucleotides are TGTGCCAGCAAGAATGGGCGTCAGCAAGAGACCCAGTACTTC. This translates into CASKNGRQQETQYF.

This chain uses TRBV10-3 with TRBJ1-4; TRBD1 aligns across 8 bases. With V trimmed by 6 bases and J by 8 bases, 8 bases remained unmatched. Germline CDR1 ENHRY, CDR2 SYGVKD. The CDR3 length is 14 residues. The CDR3 nucleotides read TGTGCCATCAGGGCGGACAGGGCGGGAGAAAAACTGTTTTTT. Translation gives CAIRADRAGEKLFF.

V and J are TRBV18 and TRBJ1-5; D gene unclear. The V gene lost 2 bases and the J gene lost 10 bases, with 24 bases spanning the gap. Germline loops: CDR1 KGHSH, CDR2 LQKENI. CDR3 length: 17 amino acids. CDR3 amino acids: CASSPSGGEFSGSPQHF. The DNA for the CDR3 is TGTGCCAGCTCACCATCCGGTGGTGAATTTTCAGGAAGTCCCCAGCATTTT.

The chain carries TRBV28 and TRBJ2-3; the D gene is possibly TRBD2 (6 bases). The length of the CDR3 is 14 residues. V was trimmed by 6 bases and J by 6 bases, leaving 16 bases between them. Germline loops: CDR1 MDHEN, CDR2 SYDVKM. The CDR3 region is CASSLSRGIDTQYF. The CDR3, as DNA: TGTGCCAGCAGCCTCTCCCGGGGGATCGATACGCAGTATTTT.

This sequence joins TRBV5-1 and TRBJ2-7, with 12 bases lining up with TRBD2. Trimming at V came to 3 bases and at J to 3 bases, leaving 19 bases not matched to a gene. The germline CDR1 and CDR2 sequences are SGHRS and YFSETQ. The CDR3 extends over 20 amino acids. CDR3 in amino acids: CASSYRRASGGASSDYEQYF. The CDR3, as DNA: TGCGCCAGCAGCTACCGAAGAGCTAGCGGGGGGGCCTCAAGTGACTACGAGCAGTACTTC.

The V call is TRBV4-3, the J call TRBJ2-5; 7 bases are shared with TRBD2. Germline values: CDR1 LGHNA, CDR2 YSLEER. This CDR3 is built from 16 residues. After removal of 5 bases from V and 0 bases from J, the junction contained 9 bases not matched to a gene. The CDR3: CASSKNPGTNQETQYF. The CDR3 region has the DNA TGCGCCAGCAGCAAGAATCCCGGGACTAACCAAGAGACCCAGTACTTC.

In DNA, the CDR3 is TGTGCCAGCAGCTGGCAGGGTGAGACCCAGTACTTC. Translation: CASSWQGETQYF. J is TRBJ2-5 and V is TRBV7-9, with a weak D call TRBD1 (5 bases). V lost 4 bases, J lost 5 bases, and 8 bases lay in between. From germline, CDR1 is SEHNR and CDR2 FQNEAQ (reference sequence). This CDR3 has 12 residues.

This rearrangement joins TRBV5-1 to TRBJ2-2; possibly TRBD2 for D (5 bases). Trimming took 5 bases from V and 3 from J, leaving 14 bases between them. CDR1 and CDR2 from the germline V gene are SGHRS and YFSETQ. The CDR3 runs to 15 residues. CDR3 loop: CASRGESGHTGELFF. CDR3 bases: TGCGCCAGCAGGGGAGAAAGCGGACACACCGGGGAGCTGTTTTTT. The full variable domain, rest sourced from reference TRBV5-1 and TRBJ2-2, is KAGVTQTPRYLIKTRGQQVTLSCSPISGHRSVSWYQQTPGQGLQFLFEYFSETQRNKGNFPGRFSGRQFSNSRSEMNVSTLELGDSALYLCASRGESGHTGELFFGEGSRLTVL.

With regard to this clone: This sample includes further DNA sequences coding for the same CDR3. V usage is TRBV20-1 and J usage is TRBJ2-7, with D hard to call. CDR3 length equals 12 residues. Trimming removed 3 bases from V and 3 bases from J, with 9 bases in between. Germline V gene data show CDR1 as DFQATT and CDR2 as SNEGSKA (reference sequence). The CDR3 DNA follows: TGCAGTGCTAGTGAGACTGGCTACGAGCAGTACTTC. Translated: CSASETGYEQYF.

This chain joins TRBV28 and TRBJ1-4; possible D gene TRBD1, 6 bases. This CDR3 is 14 amino acids long. Germline CDR1 and CDR2: MDHEN and SYDVKM. V lost 7 bases and J lost 3, with 12 bases in between. CDR3 bases: TGTGCCAGCACCTCAGGACAGCCTAATGAAAAACTGTTTTTT. Translated, it gives CASTSGQPNEKLFF. The full variable domain, rest sourced from reference TRBV28 and TRBJ1-4, is DVKVTQSSRYLVKRTGEKVFLECVQDMDHENMFWYRQDPGLGLRLIYFSYDVKMKEKGDIPEGYSVSREKKERFSLILESASTNQTSMYLCASTSGQPNEKLFFGSGTQLSVL.

The V call is TRBV9, the J call TRBJ2-3; D might be TRBD1 (6 bases). The V gene lost 0 bases and the J gene lost 3 bases, with 11 bases spanning the gap. The CDR3 has 15 residues. Looked up from germline, CDR1 is SGDLS and CDR2 is YYNGEE. CDR3 DNA sequence: TGTGCCAGCAGCGTAGAAGTCAGGGGTACAGATACGCAGTATTTT. Its translation is CASSVEVRGTDTQYF. The full variable domain, in which reference TRBV9 and TRBJ2-3 provide the parts outside the CDR3, is DSGVTQTPKHLITATGQRVTLRCSPRSGDLSVYWYQQSLDQGLQFLIQYYNGEERAKGNILERFSAQQFPDLHSELNLSSLELGDSALYFCASSVEVRGTDTQYFGPGTRLTVL.

This sequence joins TRBV25-1 and TRBJ2-7, with TRBD2 identical over 12 bases. The CDR3 contains 16 residues. Germline V gene data show CDR1 as MGHDK and CDR2 as SYGVNS. V shed 3 bases, J shed 5 bases, and the junction held 8 bases outside the gene matches. DNA for the CDR3: TGTGCCAGCAGTGACACCTGGACTAGCGGGAACCACGAGCAGTACTTC. Amino acids: CASSDTWTSGNHEQYF.

V is TRBV19 and J is TRBJ1-1, with D possibly matching TRBD1 (6 bases). The CDR3 consists of 14 residues. Per the germline V gene, CDR1 is LNHDA and CDR2 is SQIVND (reference sequence). V shed 5 bases and J shed 0 bases, with 10 bases lying between them. CDR3 amino acids: CASSVRGMNTEAFF. The CDR3 coding sequence is TGTGCCAGTAGTGTGAGGGGGATGAACACTGAAGCTTTCTTT.

This clone has more than one count but fewer than ten. V usage is TRBV9 and J usage is TRBJ1-2; D is uncertain. In germline, CDR1 is SGDLS, CDR2 YYNGEE. The V and J ends lost 0 bases and 4 bases respectively, with 7 bases between them. The CDR3 is made up of 13 amino acids. The CDR3 bases are TGTGCCAGCAGCGTAGGAGGCTCCTATGGCTACACCTTC. The encoded protein is CASSVGGSYGYTF.

The chain couples TRBV7-2 to TRBJ1-2, with 8 nucleotides matching TRBD1. The length of the CDR3 is 16 residues. After removal of 1 base from V and 0 bases from J, the junction contained 4 bases not matched to a gene. Germline lookup yields CDR1 SGHTA and CDR2 FQGNSA. Here the CDR3 reads CASSLDRGAPNYGYTF. The CDR3 DNA reads TGTGCCAGCAGCTTAGACAGGGGGGCGCCTAACTATGGCTACACCTTC. The full variable domain, rest sourced from reference TRBV7-2 and TRBJ1-2, is GAGVSQSPSNKVTEKGKDVELRCDPISGHTALYWYRQSLGQGLEFLIYFQGNSAPDKSGLPSDRFSAERTGGSVSTLTIQRTQQEDSAVYLCASSLDRGAPNYGYTFGSGTRLTVV.

This rearrangement joins TRBV14 to TRBJ1-1, with TRBD1 matching 9 bases. V lost 2 bases to trimming and J lost 1 base; unmatched junction nucleotides: 5. Per germline, CDR1 SGHDN and CDR2 FVKESK. The length of the CDR3 is 16 residues. CDR3 in amino acids: CASSQFTGGWNTEAFF. CDR3 in DNA: TGTGCCAGCAGCCAATTTACAGGGGGCTGGAACACTGAAGCTTTCTTT.

The chain uses TRBV7-3 and TRBJ1-2; perhaps TRBD1 as D (5 bases). Germline loops: CDR1 SGHTA, CDR2 FQGTGA. Trimming took off 0 bases at V and 5 bases at J, with 13 bases between the two ends. This CDR3 has 15 amino acids. CDR3 protein: CASSLTFGRQYGYTF. The CDR3 bases are TGTGCCAGCAGCTTAACCTTTGGCAGACAGTATGGCTACACCTTC.

CDR3 DNA sequence: TGTGCCAGCAGCCAAGTAAGGGACAGCTATGAAGCTTTCTTT. This gives the protein CASSQVRDSYEAFF. The chain employs TRBV3-1 (or the pseudogene TRBV3-2) and TRBJ1-1; 7 bases fit TRBD1. The junction had 6 bases not matched to a gene; V was cut back by 1 base and J by 7 bases. This CDR3 is built from 14 residues. Germline assignment: CDR1 LGHDT and CDR2 YNNKEL (reference sequence).

This clone was found a few times. This rearrangement joins TRBV30 to TRBJ1-2; 8 positions match TRBD1. J was trimmed by 4 bases and V by 4 bases; bases with no gene match: 2. The germline CDR1 and CDR2 sequences are GTSNPN and SVGIG (reference sequence). The CDR3 extends over 12 amino acids. The CDR3, as DNA: TGTGCCTGGACAGGGGGCACCTATGGCTACACCTTC. Amino acids: CAWTGGTYGYTF.

This chain uses TRBV9 with TRBJ2-1; tentatively, D is TRBD1 (6 bases). V lost 7 bases and J lost 0, with 17 bases in between. The CDR3 has 16 amino acids. The germline CDR1 and CDR2 sequences are SGDLS and YYNGEE. The DNA of the CDR3 is TGTGCCAGCTCACGCAGAGGACAGAGCTCCTACAATGAGCAGTTCTTC. Translating it yields CASSRRGQSSYNEQFF.

The V gene is TRBV5-4, the J gene TRBJ2-1, with a possible D match to TRBD1 (7 bases). CDR1 is SGHNT and CDR2 is YYREEE in the germline V gene (reference sequence). V was trimmed by 4 bases and J by 5 bases, leaving 19 bases between them. This CDR3 comprises 16 residues. The CDR3 sequence: CASSVGRDRAHNEQFF. CDR3 in DNA: TGTGCCAGCAGCGTGGGGCGGGACAGAGCCCACAATGAGCAGTTCTTC. The full variable domain, with the rest looked up from reference TRBV5-4 and TRBJ2-1, is ETGVTQSPTHLIKTRGQQVTLRCSSQSGHNTVSWYQQALGQGPQFIFQYYREEENGRGNFPPRFSGLQFPNYSSELNVNALELDDSALYLCASSVGRDRAHNEQFFGPGTRLTVL.